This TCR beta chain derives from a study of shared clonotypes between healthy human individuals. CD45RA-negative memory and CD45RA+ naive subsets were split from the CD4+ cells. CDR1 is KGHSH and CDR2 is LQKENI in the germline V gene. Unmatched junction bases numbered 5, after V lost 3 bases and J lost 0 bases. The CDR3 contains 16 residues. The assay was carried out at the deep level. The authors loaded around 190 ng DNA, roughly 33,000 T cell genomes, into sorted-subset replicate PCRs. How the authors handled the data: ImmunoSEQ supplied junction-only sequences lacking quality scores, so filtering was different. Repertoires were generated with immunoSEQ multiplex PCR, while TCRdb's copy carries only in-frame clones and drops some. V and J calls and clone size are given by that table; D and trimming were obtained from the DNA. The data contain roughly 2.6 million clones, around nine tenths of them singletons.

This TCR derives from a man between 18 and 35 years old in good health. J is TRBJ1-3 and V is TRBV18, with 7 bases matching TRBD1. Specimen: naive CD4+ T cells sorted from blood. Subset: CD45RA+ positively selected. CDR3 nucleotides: TGTGCCAGCTCACCGTTTGGGACAGTCTCTGGAAACACCATATATTTT. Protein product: CASSPFGTVSGNTIYF. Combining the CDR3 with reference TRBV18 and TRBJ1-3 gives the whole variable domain NAGVMQNPRHLVRRRGQEARLRCSPMKGHSHVYWYRQLPEEGLKFMVYLQKENIIDESGMPKERFSAEFPKEGPSILRIQQVVRGDSAAYFCASSPFGTVSGNTIYFGEGSWLTVV.